This T cell receptor (beta chain) derives from a study of long-term antiretroviral therapy in people with HIV. Study findings and constraints: Investigators report no available data on ART adherence, viral resistance or therapy changes. HIV repertoire CDR3 lengths ranged less widely than those of controls. An increase in diversity followed ART, yet levels stayed below transplant donor controls. Clones expanded before ART dominated the repertoire at all time points.

As for this clone: Its antigen is currently unknown.

The immunoSEQ assay was v3.0, run at survey level. TCRdb's table, derived via immunoSEQ multiplex PCR, lists solely in-frame clones and lacks some. The sample yields roughly 16,000 clones, 90% to 95% seen once. The V and J ends lost 0 bases and 1 base respectively, with 7 bases between them. The germline gives CDR1 LGHNA, CDR2 YNFKEQ. This CDR3 has 15 residues. The input for sequencing was unsorted PBMCs, taken approximately 6.4 years after starting antiretroviral therapy. The V call is TRBV4-2, the J call TRBJ1-5, with a tentative D call TRBD1 (6 bases). This receptor was identified in a woman aged 45-59 years with HIV. The CDR3 sequence is CASSQEGQSNQPQHF. CDR3 coding DNA: TGTGCCAGCAGCCAAGAAGGACAGAGCAATCAGCCCCAGCATTTT.